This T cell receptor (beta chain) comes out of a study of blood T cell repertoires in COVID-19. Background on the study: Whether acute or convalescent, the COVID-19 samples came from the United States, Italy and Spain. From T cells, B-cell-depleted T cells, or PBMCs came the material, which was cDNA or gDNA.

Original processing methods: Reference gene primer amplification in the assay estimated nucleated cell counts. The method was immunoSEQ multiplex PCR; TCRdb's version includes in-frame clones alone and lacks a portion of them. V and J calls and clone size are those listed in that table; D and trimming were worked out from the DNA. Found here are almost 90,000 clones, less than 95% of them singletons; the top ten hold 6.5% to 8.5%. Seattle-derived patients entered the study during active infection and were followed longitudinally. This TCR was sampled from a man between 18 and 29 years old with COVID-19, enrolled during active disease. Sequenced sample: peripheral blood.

CDR3 bases: TGTGCCAGCAGCCAAATAAGCGGAGCCTACGAGCAGTACTTC. Translating gives CASSQISGAYEQYF. The chain employs TRBV3-1 (or the pseudogene TRBV3-2) and TRBJ2-7, with D possibly being TRBD2 (5 bases). Germline lookup yields CDR1 LGHDT and CDR2 YNNKEL (reference sequence). V was trimmed by 2 bases and J by 2 bases, leaving 10 bases between them. The CDR3 has 14 amino acids.